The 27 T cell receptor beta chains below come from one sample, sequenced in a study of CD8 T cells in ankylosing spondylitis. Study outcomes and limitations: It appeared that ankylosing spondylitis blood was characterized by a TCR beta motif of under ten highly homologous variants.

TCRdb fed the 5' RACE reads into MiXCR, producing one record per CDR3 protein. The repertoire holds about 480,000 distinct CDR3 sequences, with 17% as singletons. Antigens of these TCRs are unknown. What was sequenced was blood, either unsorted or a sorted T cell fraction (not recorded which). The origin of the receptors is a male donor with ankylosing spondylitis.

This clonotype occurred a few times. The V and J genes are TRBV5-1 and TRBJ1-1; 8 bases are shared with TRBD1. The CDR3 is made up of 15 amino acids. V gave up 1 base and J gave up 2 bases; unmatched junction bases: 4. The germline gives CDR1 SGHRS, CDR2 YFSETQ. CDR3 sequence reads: CASSLWGQENTEAFF. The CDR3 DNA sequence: TGCGCCAGCAGCTTGTGGGGACAGGAAAACACTGAAGCTTTCTTT.

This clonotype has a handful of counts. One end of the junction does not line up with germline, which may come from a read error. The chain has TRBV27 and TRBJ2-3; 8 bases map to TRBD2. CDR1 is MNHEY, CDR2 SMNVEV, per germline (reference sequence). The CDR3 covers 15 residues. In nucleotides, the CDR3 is TGTGCCAGTAGTTTATCGGGGGGGAGGGAGGATACGCAGTATTTT. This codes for CASSLSGGREDTQYF.

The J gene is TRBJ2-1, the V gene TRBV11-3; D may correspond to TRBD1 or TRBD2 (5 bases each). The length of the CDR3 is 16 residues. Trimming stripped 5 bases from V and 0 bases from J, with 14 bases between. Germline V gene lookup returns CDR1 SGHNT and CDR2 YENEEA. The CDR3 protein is CASSASGTRSYNEQFF. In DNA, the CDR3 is TGTGCCAGCAGCGCCTCCGGGACCCGCTCCTACAATGAGCAGTTCTTC.

This CDR3 is CASSQGGVPNYGYTF. CDR3 nucleotides: TGCGCCAGCAGCCAAGGGGGGGTACCGAACTATGGCTACACCTTC. This chain links TRBV4-3 with TRBJ1-2, with D possibly TRBD1 on 5 matching bases. With 1 base removed from V and 2 bases from J, the gap between germline ends came to 11 bases. CDR3 length: 15 residues. Per germline, CDR1 LGHNA and CDR2 YSLEER.

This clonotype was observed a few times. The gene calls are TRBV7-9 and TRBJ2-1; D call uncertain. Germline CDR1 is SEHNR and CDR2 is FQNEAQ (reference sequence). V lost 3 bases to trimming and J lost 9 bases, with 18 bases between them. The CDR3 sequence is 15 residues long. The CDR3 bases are TGTGCCAGCAGCTTGACCAACTTGATCAAGGGTGAGCAGTTCTTC. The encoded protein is CASSLTNLIKGEQFF.

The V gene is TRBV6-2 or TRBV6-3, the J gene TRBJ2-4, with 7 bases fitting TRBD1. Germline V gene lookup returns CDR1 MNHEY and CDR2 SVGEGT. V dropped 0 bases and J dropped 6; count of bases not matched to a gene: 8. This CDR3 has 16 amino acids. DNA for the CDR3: TGTGCCAGCAGTTACTCGAACAGAGACAGGGCAAACATTCAGTACTTC. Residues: CASSYSNRDRANIQYF.

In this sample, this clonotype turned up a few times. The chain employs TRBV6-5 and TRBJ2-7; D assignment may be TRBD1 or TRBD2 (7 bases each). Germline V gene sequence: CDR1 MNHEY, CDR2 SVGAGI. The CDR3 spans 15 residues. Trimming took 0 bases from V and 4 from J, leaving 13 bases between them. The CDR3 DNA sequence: TGTGCCAGCAGTTACTCGGGCAGGGGGGGTTACGAGCAGTACTTC. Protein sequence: CASSYSGRGGYEQYF.

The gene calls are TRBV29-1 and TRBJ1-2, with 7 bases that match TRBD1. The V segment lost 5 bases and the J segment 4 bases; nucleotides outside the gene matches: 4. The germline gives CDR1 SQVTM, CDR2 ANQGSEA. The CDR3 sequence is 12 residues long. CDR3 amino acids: CSVIRTGYGYTF. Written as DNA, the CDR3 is TGCAGCGTTATTAGGACAGGCTATGGCTACACCTTC.

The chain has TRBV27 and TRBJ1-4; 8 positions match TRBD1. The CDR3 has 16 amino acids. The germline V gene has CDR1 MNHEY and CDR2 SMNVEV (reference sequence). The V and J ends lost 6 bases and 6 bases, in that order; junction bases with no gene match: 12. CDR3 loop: CASSPQTGTGYEKLFF. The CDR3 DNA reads TGTGCCAGCAGCCCCCAGACCGGGACAGGATATGAAAAACTGTTTTTT.

DNA for the CDR3: TGCGCCAGCAGCCATCAGGGACAGCCGACTTCTAACTATGGCTACACCTTC. The encoded protein is CASSHQGQPTSNYGYTF. The chain joins TRBV4-1 to TRBJ1-2, with TRBD1 identical over 7 bases. There are 17 residues in the CDR3. The junction had 10 bases not matched to a gene; V was cut back by 3 bases and J by 0 bases. Germline-derived CDR1 and CDR2 are MGHRA and YSYEKL.

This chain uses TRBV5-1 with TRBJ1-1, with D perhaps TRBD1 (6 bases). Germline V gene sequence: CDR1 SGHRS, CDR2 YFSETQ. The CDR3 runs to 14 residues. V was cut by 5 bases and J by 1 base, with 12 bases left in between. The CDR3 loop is CASSVVGGNTEAFF. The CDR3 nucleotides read TGCGCCAGCAGTGTGGTAGGGGGGAACACTGAAGCTTTCTTT.

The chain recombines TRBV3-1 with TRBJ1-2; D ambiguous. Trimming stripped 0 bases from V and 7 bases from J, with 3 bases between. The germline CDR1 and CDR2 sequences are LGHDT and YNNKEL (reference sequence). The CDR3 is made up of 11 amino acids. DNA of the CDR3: TGTGCCAGCAGCCAAGATCGTGGCTACACCTTC. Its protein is CASSQDRGYTF. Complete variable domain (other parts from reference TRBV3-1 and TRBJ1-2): DTAVSQTPKYLVTQMGNDKSIKCEQNLGHDTMYWYKQDSKKFLKIMFSYNNKELIINETVPNRFSPKSPDKAHLNLHINSLELGDSAVYFCASSQDRGYTFGSGTRLTVV.

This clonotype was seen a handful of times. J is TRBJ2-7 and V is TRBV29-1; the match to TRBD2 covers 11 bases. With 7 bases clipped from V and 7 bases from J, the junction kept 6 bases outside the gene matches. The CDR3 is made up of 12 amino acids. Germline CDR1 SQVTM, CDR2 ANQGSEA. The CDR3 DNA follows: TGCAGCGCCGGGACTAGCGGACCAGAGCAGTACTTC. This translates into CSAGTSGPEQYF.

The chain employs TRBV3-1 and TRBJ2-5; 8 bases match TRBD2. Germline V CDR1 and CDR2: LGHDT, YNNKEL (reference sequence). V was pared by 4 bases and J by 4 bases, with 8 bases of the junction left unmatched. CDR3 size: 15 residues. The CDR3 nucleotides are TGTGCCAGCAGCCCTCCCGGACTAGCAGCAGAGACCCAGTACTTC. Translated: CASSPPGLAAETQYF.

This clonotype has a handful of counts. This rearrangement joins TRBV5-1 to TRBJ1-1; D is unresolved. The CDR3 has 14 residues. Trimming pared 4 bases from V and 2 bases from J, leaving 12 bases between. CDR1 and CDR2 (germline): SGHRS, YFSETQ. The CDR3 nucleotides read TGCGCCAGCAGCCTATCACTTTCTAACACTGAAGCTTTCTTT. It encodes CASSLSLSNTEAFF.

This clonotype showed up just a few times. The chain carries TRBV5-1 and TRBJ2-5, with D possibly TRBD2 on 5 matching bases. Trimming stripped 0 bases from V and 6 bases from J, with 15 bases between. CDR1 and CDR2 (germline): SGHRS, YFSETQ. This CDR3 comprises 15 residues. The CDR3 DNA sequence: TGCGCCAGCAGCTTGGATGTGACTACCTCCCAGACCCAGTACTTC. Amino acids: CASSLDVTTSQTQYF.

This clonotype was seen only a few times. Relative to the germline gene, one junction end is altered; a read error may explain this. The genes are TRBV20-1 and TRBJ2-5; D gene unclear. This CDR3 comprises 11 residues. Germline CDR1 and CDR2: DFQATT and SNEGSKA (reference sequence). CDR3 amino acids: CSASEGETQYF. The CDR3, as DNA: TGTAGTGCTAGTGAAGGGGAGACCCAGTACTTC.

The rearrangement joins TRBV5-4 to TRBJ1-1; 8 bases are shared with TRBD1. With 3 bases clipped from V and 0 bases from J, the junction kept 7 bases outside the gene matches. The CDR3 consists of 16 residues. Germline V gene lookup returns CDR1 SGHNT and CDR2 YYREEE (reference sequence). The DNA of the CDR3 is TGTGCCAGCAGCTGGGGGGGACAGGCCATGAACACTGAAGCTTTCTTT. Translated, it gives CASSWGGQAMNTEAFF.

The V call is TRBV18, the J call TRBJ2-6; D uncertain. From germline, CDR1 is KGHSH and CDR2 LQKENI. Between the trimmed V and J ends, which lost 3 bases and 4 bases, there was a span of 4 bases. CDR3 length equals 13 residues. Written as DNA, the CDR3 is TGTGCCAGCTCACCCATAGGGGCCAACGTCCTGACTTTC. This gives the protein CASSPIGANVLTF.

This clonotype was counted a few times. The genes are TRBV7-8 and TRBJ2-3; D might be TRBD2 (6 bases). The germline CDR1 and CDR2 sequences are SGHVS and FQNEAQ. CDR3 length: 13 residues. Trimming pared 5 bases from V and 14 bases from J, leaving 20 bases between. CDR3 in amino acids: CASSGSKRLEGYF. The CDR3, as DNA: TGTGCCAGCAGCGGTTCCAAGAGACTAGAAGGGTATTTT.

The chain's CDR3 is CSARYGAGSTEAFF. In DNA form, the CDR3 reads TGCAGTGCTAGATACGGGGCAGGGAGCACTGAAGCTTTCTTT. The rearrangement links TRBV20-1 to TRBJ1-1; a weak D match, TRBD1 (5 bases). CDR1 is DFQATT and CDR2 is SNEGSKA in the germline V gene (reference sequence). This CDR3 region has 14 residues. V lost 2 bases and J lost 4, with 14 bases in between.

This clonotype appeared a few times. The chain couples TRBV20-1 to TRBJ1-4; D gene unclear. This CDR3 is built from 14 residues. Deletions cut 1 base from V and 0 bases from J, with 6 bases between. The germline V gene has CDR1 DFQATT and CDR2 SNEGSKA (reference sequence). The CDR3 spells CSARGFATNEKLFF. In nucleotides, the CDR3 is TGCAGTGCTAGAGGTTTTGCAACTAATGAAAAACTGTTTTTT.

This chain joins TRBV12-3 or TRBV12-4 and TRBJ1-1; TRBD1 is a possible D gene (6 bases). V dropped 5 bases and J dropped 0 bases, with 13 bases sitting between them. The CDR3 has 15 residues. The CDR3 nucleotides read TGTGCCAGCAGTCCTGGGGGGGCCTTGAACACTGAAGCTTTCTTT. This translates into CASSPGGALNTEAFF.

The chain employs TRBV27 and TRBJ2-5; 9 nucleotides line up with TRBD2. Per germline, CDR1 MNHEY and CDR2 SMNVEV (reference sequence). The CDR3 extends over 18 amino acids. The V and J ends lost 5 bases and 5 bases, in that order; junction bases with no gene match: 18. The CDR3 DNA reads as TGTGCCAGCAGTACTAGTCGCTCCCGCGGGGGGGCATGGGAGACCCAGTACTTC. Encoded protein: CASSTSRSRGGAWETQYF.

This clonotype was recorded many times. CDR3 DNA sequence: TGCAGCGTTGTAAGTCCAGGGCAGAACACCGGGGAGCTGTTTTTT. Translating gives CSVVSPGQNTGELFF. The rearrangement links TRBV29-1 to TRBJ2-2; maybe TRBD1 (5 bases). The CDR3 is 15 residues long. Between the trimmed V and J ends, which lost 4 bases and 1 base, there was a span of 13 bases. Germline values: CDR1 SQVTM, CDR2 ANQGSEA.

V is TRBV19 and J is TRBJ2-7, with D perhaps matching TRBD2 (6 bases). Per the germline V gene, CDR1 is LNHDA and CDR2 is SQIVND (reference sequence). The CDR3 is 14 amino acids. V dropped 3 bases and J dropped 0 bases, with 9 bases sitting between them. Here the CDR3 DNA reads TGTGCCAGTAGTATTGGGAGGAGCTCCTACGAGCAGTACTTC. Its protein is CASSIGRSSYEQYF.

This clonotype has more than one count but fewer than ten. Written as DNA, the CDR3 is TGTGCCAGCACCACTACACACACCGGGGAGCTGTTTTTT. This encodes CASTTTHTGELFF. The chain has TRBV6-2 or TRBV6-3 and TRBJ2-2; D remains ambiguous. The CDR3 runs to 13 residues. The germline V gene encodes CDR1 MNHEY and CDR2 SVGEGT. V was shortened by 7 bases and J by 3 bases, with 9 bases between the two germline ends.